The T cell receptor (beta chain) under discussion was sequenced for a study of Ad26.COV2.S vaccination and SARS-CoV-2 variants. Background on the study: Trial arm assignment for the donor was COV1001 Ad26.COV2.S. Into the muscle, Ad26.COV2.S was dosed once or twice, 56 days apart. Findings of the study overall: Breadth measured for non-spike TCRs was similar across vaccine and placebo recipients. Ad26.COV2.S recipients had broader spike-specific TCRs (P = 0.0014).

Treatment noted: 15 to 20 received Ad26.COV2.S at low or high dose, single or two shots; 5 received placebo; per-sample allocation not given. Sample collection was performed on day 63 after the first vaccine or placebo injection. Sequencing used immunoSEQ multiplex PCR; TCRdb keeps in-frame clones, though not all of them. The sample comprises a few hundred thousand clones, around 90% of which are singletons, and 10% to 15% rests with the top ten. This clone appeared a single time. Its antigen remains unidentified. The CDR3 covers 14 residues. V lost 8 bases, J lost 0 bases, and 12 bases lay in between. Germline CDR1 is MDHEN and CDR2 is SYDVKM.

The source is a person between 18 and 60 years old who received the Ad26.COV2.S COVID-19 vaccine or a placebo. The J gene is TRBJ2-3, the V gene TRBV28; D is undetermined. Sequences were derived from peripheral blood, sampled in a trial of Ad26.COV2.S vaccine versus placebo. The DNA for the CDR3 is TGTGCCAGCGGGCTTCCCTCTAGCACAGATACGCAGTATTTT. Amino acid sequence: CASGLPSSTDTQYF.